This TCR beta chain was sequenced for a study of monozygotic twins with inflammatory bowel disease. Starting material for each TCR library was roughly 3,300 ng of total RNA. The UMIs carried a 6-nucleotide sample barcode, and they were added by template switching. Each of TCRalpha and TCRbeta cDNA went through two nested PCRs, lasting approximately 17 and 9 cycles. TCRdb reprocessed the 5' RACE reads and reports one entry per CDR3 protein, with no DNA. The sample totals about 330,000 distinct CDR3 sequences. The V gene's germline CDR1 is SGHDT and CDR2 YYEEEE. This CDR3 comprises 15 residues. The sequence came from a human donor with ulcerative colitis or Crohn's disease, or a healthy co-twin of an affected twin (not recorded which). The gene calls are TRBV5-6 and TRBJ2-1; the D gene TCRdb calls, TRBD2, cannot be checked with no DNA. The sample comprised blood. CDR3 in amino acids: CASSGSGGSYNEQFF.